This TCR beta chain stems from a study of blood T cell repertoires in COVID-19. Across the study: Whether acute or convalescent, the COVID-19 samples came from the United States, Italy and Spain.

Allocation to cohorts depended on clinical history reported by the participants. Cohort 3 donors counted as recovered after two negative PCRs, clearance, or resolved symptoms. The method was immunoSEQ multiplex PCR; TCRdb's version includes in-frame clones alone and lacks a portion of them. The sample includes approximately 280,000 clones, 70% to 90% seen only once; the top ten take 6%. Germline CDR1 reads MDHEN; CDR2 reads SYDVKM. V lost 4 bases and J 6 bases, leaving 19 bases between the germline ends. The CDR3 spans 16 residues. V gene TRBV28 combines with J gene TRBJ2-1; a weak D match, TRBD1 (5 bases). The sequenced sample consisted of PBMCs or T cells enriched from blood (not recorded which). The TCR originated in a woman in her 40s who had recovered from COVID-19. This CDR3 reads CASSWDFVWGINEQFF. CDR3 nucleotide sequence: TGTGCCAGCAGTTGGGATTTTGTCTGGGGCATCAATGAGCAGTTCTTC.